The 6 T cell receptor beta chains below come from one sample, sequenced in a study of T cells in Graves' hyperthyroidism and ophthalmopathy. RNA transcripts provided the source from which TCR beta CDR3 regions were amplified. TCR CDR3 regions were first amplified by RT-PCR with HTBI primers. MiXCR, run by TCRdb on the multiplex PCR reads, gives a single entry per CDR3 protein. The sample includes under 800,000 distinct CDR3 sequences, around 13% of them seen just once. Input material: blood. Receptors were obtained from a woman aged 18-29 years with Graves' hyperthyroidism.

This clonotype was seen more than once but under ten times. The chain has TRBV18 and TRBJ2-1; 8 nucleotides match TRBD2. The germline CDR1 and CDR2 sequences are KGHSH and LQKENI. The V and J ends lost 3 bases and 9 bases, in that order; junction bases with no gene match: 10. The CDR3 totals 15 residues. The DNA for the CDR3 is TGTGCCAGCTCACCCCGGGGGACTAGTAATGGTGAGCAGTTCTTC. It encodes CASSPRGTSNGEQFF.

This clonotype was detected ten times or more. V is TRBV18 and J is TRBJ1-1; possibly TRBD1 for D (5 bases). V was trimmed by 5 bases and J by 6 bases, leaving 10 bases between them. CDR3 length: 12 amino acids. Germline V gene data show CDR1 as KGHSH and CDR2 as LQKENI. CDR3 residues: CASSGWGPEAFF. In nucleotides, the CDR3 is TGTGCCAGCTCAGGGTGGGGCCCTGAAGCTTTCTTT. The full variable domain, in which reference TRBV18 and TRBJ1-1 provide the parts outside the CDR3, is NAGVMQNPRHLVRRRGQEARLRCSPMKGHSHVYWYRQLPEEGLKFMVYLQKENIIDESGMPKERFSAEFPKEGPSILRIQQVVRGDSAAYFCASSGWGPEAFFGQGTRLTVV.

This clonotype was seen more than once but under ten times. This chain links TRBV7-9 with TRBJ1-1; perhaps TRBD1 as D (5 bases). The germline V and J ends were trimmed by 4 bases and 10 bases, with 10 bases remaining between them. The germline CDR1 and CDR2 sequences are SEHNR and FQNEAQ (reference sequence). The CDR3 totals 11 residues. The CDR3 DNA reads as TGTGCCAGCAGCTCCCGGGGGGGAGCTTTCTTT. It encodes CASSSRGGAFF.

The rearrangement uses TRBV7-2 and TRBJ2-2, with D hard to call. Trimming removed 8 bases at V and 3 bases at J, with 10 bases between. In germline, CDR1 is SGHTA, CDR2 FQGNSA. The CDR3 runs 13 residues. CDR3 in amino acids: CASGAEYTGELFF. CDR3 in DNA: TGTGCCAGCGGCGCGGAGTACACCGGGGAGCTGTTTTTT. The complete variable domain, with remaining parts taken from reference TRBV7-2 and TRBJ2-2, reads GAGVSQSPSNKVTEKGKDVELRCDPISGHTALYWYRQSLGQGLEFLIYFQGNSAPDKSGLPSDRFSAERTGGSVSTLTIQRTQQEDSAVYLCASGAEYTGELFFGEGSRLTVL.

Ten or more counts support this clonotype. The gene calls are TRBV7-3 and TRBJ2-3; 9 bases match TRBD2. Germline V lookup: CDR1 SGHTA, CDR2 FQGTGA. V lost 1 base to trimming and J lost 0 bases; unmatched junction nucleotides: 8. The CDR3 is 18 amino acids. The CDR3 coding sequence is TGTGCCAGCAGCTTAATAGGGGGAACTAGCGGGAGCACAGATACGCAGTATTTT. Protein sequence: CASSLIGGTSGSTDTQYF.

This clonotype came up many times. The chain employs TRBV2 and TRBJ1-1; D remains unclear. Between the trimmed V and J ends, which lost 6 bases and 0 bases, there was a span of 11 bases. From germline, CDR1 is SNHLY and CDR2 FYNNEI. The CDR3 is made up of 14 amino acids. The CDR3 nucleotides read TGTGCCAGCAGACCCTCCTACTTGAACACTGAAGCTTTCTTT. This translates into CASRPSYLNTEAFF.